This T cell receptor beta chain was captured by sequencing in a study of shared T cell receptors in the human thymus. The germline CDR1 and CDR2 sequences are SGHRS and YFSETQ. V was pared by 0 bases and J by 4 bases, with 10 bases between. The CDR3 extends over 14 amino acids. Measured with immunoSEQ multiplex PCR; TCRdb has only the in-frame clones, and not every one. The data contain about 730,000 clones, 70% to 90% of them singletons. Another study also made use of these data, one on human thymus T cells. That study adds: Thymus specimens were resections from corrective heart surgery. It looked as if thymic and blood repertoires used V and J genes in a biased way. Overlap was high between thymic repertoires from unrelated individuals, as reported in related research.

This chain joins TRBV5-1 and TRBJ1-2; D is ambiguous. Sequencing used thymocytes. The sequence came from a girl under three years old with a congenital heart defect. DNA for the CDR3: TGCGCCAGCAGCTTGGCTGAGGGAGGCTATGGCTACACCTTC. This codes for CASSLAEGGYGYTF.